Reported below is one T cell receptor beta chain. The sample comes from a study of blood T cell repertoires in COVID-19. Study summary: The origin of the acute and convalescent COVID-19 samples was the United States, Italy and Spain. The cDNA or gDNA used as material had been derived from T cells, B-cell-depleted T cells, or PBMCs.

CDR1 MNHEY and CDR2 SMNVEV come from the germline V gene (reference sequence). The CDR3 length is 15 residues. V lost 4 bases, J lost 10 bases, and 10 bases stayed unmatched. In the study's own analysis: Nucleated cell number was recorded as an estimate derived from reference gene primer amplification. The data were produced by immunoSEQ multiplex PCR, yet TCRdb's version contains in-frame clones alone and is incomplete. V and J calls and clone size are given by that table; D and trimming were obtained from the DNA. The table records fewer than 250,000 clones, over 70% of them present only once. The V call is TRBV27, the J call TRBJ2-1; TRBD2 matches at 10 bases. The sequence was obtained from a man aged 45 to 65 with active or convalescent COVID-19. The sample was peripheral blood. The CDR3 sequence: CASSSQLAGSQEQFF. The CDR3 nucleotides are TGTGCCAGCAGTTCCCAACTAGCGGGATCACAAGAGCAGTTCTTC.